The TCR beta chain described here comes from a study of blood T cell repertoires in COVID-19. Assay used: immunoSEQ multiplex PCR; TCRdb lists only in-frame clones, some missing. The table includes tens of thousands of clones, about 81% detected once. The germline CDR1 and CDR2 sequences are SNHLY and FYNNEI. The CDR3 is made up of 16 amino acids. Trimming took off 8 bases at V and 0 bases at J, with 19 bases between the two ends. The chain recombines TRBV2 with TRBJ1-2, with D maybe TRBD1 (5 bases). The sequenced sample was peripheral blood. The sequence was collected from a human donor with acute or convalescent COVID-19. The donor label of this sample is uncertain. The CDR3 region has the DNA TGTGCCAGCCAACCCCCCGCCGGGGGAGCTAACTATGGCTACACCTTC. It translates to CASQPPAGGANYGYTF. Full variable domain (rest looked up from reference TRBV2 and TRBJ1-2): EPEVTQTPSHQVTQMGQEVILRCVPISNHLYFYWYRQILGQKVEFLVSFYNNEISEKSEIFDDQFSVERPDGSNFTLKIRSTKLEDSAMYFCASQPPAGGANYGYTFGSGTRLTVV.